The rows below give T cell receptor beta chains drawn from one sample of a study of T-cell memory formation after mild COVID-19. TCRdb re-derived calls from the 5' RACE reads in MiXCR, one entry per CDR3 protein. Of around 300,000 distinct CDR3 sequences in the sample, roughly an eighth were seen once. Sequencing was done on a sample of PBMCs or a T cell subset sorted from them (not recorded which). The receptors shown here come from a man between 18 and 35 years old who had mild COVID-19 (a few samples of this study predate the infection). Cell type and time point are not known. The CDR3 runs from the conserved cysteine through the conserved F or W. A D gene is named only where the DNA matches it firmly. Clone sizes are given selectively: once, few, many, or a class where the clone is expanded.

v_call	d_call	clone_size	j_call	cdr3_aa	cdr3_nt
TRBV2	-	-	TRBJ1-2	CASSDPTKRVNGYTF	TGTGCCAGCAGTGATCCAACTAAGAGGGTTAATGGCTACACCTTC
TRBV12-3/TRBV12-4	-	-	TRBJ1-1	CASTPWRGTGSTEAFF	TGTGCCAGCACCCCGTGGAGGGGCACTGGGAGCACTGAAGCTTTCTTT
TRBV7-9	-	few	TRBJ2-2	CASSLVRLATGELFF	TGTGCCAGCAGCTTAGTGAGACTCGCGACCGGGGAGCTGTTTTTT
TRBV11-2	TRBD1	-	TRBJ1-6	CASSLVFGGQFNSPLHF	TGTGCCAGCAGCTTAGTTTTTGGGGGACAGTTTAATTCACCCCTCCACTTT
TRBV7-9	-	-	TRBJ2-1	CASSLVGGDSEQFF	TGTGCCAGCAGCTTAGTGGGGGGCGACAGTGAGCAGTTCTTC
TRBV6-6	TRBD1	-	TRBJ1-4	CASSRGQGAVIDEKLFF	TGTGCCAGCAGTCGCGGACAGGGGGCCGTAATAGATGAAAAACTGTTTTTT
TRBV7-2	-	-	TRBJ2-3	CASSLEAHTDTQYF	TGTGCCAGCAGCTTAGAGGCGCACACAGATACGCAGTATTTT
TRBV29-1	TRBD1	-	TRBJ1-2	CSVGDYRDRYGYTF	TGCAGCGTGGGGGATTACCGGGACAGATATGGCTACACCTTC
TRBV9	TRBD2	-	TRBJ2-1	CASSPSTSGGASEQFF	TGTGCCAGCAGCCCGTCTACTAGCGGGGGGGCCAGTGAGCAGTTCTTC
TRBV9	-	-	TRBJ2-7	CASSVAGDYEQYF	TGTGCCAGCAGCGTAGCTGGGGACTACGAGCAGTACTTC
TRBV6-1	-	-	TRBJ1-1	CASSEGALWDTEAFF	TGTGCCAGCAGTGAAGGGGCCTTATGGGACACTGAAGCTTTCTTT
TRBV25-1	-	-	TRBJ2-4	CATSTSGGYPLAKNIQYF	TGTGCCACCTCGACCAGCGGTGGCTATCCGTTAGCCAAAAACATTCAGTACTTC
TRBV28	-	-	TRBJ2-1	CASSFPIGGTPSSDEQFF	TGTGCCAGCAGTTTCCCTATTGGAGGGACCCCCTCGAGCGATGAGCAGTTCTTC
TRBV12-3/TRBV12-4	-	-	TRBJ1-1	CASRRDIGSAFF	TGTGCCAGCAGGAGGGACATCGGATCGGCTTTCTTT
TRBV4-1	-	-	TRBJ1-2	CASSQARVSYGYTF	TGCGCCAGCAGCCAAGCTAGGGTTTCCTATGGCTACACCTTC
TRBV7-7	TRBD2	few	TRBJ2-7	CASSLMGLGGEQYF	TGTGCCAGCAGTTTAATGGGGCTGGGGGGGGAGCAGTACTTC
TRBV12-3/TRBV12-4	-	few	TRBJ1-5	CASSLHDSNQPQHF	TGTGCCAGCAGCTTACATGATAGCAATCAGCCCCAGCATTTT
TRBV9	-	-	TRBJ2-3	CASSVWDASTDTQYF	TGTGCCAGCAGCGTGTGGGATGCGTCCACAGATACGCAGTATTTT
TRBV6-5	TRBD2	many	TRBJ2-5	CASSYGGGSVETQYF	TGTGCCAGCAGTTACGGGGGGGGATCCGTGGAGACCCAGTACTTC
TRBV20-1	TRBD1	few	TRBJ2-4	CSARDSKGQSKNIQYF	TGCAGTGCTAGAGATTCCAAGGGACAGTCCAAAAACATTCAGTACTTC
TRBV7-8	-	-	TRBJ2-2	CASSSPPGTAIDTGELFF	TGTGCCAGCAGCTCCCCCCCCGGGACGGCTATCGACACCGGGGAGCTGTTTTTT
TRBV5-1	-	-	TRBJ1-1	CASSLYLVSTEAFF	TGCGCCAGCAGCTTGTACCTGGTGAGCACTGAAGCTTTCTTT
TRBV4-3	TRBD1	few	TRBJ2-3	CASSPLWERGRPDTQYF	TGCGCCAGCAGCCCTCTCTGGGAGAGGGGGCGCCCAGATACGCAGTATTTT
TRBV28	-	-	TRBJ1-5	CASSRSGIPGNQPQHF	TGTGCCAGCAGTCGATCCGGGATCCCTGGCAATCAGCCCCAGCATTTT
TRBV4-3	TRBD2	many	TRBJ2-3	CASSQGPSGAGDTQYF	TGCGCCAGCAGCCAAGGTCCTAGCGGGGCGGGGGATACGCAGTATTTT
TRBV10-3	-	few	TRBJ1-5	CAISEGGSNQPQHF	TGTGCCATCAGTGAGGGCGGAAGCAATCAGCCCCAGCATTTT
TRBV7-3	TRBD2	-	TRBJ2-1	CASSLKTAGPGDEQFF	TGTGCCAGCAGCTTAAAGACAGCGGGGCCTGGCGATGAGCAGTTCTTC
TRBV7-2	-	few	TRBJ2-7	CASSPRPGVEQYF	TGTGCCAGCAGCCCGCGGCCGGGGGTAGAGCAGTACTTC
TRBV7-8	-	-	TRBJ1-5	CASSPGGGREQPQHF	TGTGCCAGCAGCCCGGGAGGGGGGCGTGAGCAGCCCCAGCATTTT
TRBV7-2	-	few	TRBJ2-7	CASSLAPVSVGEQYF	TGTGCCAGCAGCTTAGCTCCAGTATCGGTCGGAGAGCAGTACTTC
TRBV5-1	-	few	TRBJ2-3	CASSLARVLGDTQYF	TGCGCCAGCAGCTTGGCCAGGGTCTTAGGGGATACGCAGTATTTT
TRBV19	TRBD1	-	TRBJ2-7	CASSRESDRGSYEQYF	TGTGCCAGTAGTAGAGAATCGGACAGGGGCTCCTACGAGCAGTACTTC
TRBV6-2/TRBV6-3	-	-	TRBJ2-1	CASSPFGLPGRF	TGTGCCAGCAGTCCATTCGGCCTCCCGGGGAGGTTC
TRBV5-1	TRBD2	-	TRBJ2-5	CASTRGGGIEETQYF	TGCGCCAGCACCCGCGGGGGGGGAATAGAAGAGACCCAGTACTTC
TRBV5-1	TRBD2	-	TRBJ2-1	CASSRDQPRGDEQFF	TGCGCCAGCAGCCGGGACCAACCTCGGGGGGATGAGCAGTTCTTC
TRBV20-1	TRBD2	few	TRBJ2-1	CSARGLTTGLAGEDEQFF	TGCAGTGCTAGAGGGTTAACGACAGGCCTAGCGGGGGAGGATGAGCAGTTCTTC
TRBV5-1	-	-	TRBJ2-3	CASREEGSTDTQYF	TGCGCCAGCAGAGAGGAGGGATCCACAGATACGCAGTATTTT
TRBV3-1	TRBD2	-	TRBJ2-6	CASSPDPAGGSGANVLTF	TGTGCCAGCAGCCCCGACCCCGCGGGGGGCTCTGGGGCCAACGTCCTGACTTTC
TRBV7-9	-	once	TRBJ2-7	CASRPQGYEQYF	TGTGCCAGCAGGCCCCAAGGGTACGAGCAGTACTTC
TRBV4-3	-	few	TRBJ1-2	CASSQGKSFYGYTF	TGCGCCAGCAGCCAAGGGAAGAGTTTCTATGGCTACACCTTC
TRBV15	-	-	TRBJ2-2	CATSGRPAQSIPGELFF	TGTGCCACCAGCGGAAGGCCTGCCCAATCTATCCCCGGGGAGCTGTTTTTT
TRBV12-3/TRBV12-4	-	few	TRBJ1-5	CASSVAGGDQPQHF	TGTGCCAGCAGCGTAGCGGGTGGCGATCAGCCCCAGCATTTT
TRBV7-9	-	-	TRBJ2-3	CASSPMGSYTDTQYF	TGTGCCAGCAGCCCTATGGGGAGTTACACAGATACGCAGTATTTT
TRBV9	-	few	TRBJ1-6	CASSDRLESPLHF	TGTGCCAGCAGCGACAGGCTGGAGTCACCCCTCCACTTT
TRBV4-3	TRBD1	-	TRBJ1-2	CASSQDEAGGWYGYTF	TGCGCCAGCAGCCAAGATGAAGCAGGGGGCTGGTATGGCTACACCTTC
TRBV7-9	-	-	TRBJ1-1	CASSFGSLNTEAFF	TGTGCCAGCAGCTTTGGGTCCCTGAACACTGAAGCTTTCTTT
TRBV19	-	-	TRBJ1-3	CASTRSGMYSGNTIYF	TGTGCCAGTACCCGGTCCGGGATGTACTCTGGAAACACCATATATTTT
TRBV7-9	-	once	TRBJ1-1	CASSFIQGLNTEAFF	TGTGCCAGCAGCTTTATTCAGGGGCTAAACACTGAAGCTTTCTTT
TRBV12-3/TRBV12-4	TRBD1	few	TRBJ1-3	CASSLPQGRNTIYF	TGTGCCAGCAGTTTACCACAGGGGAGAAACACCATATATTTT
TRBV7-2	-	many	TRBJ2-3	CASSLGPSDTQYF	TGTGCCAGCAGCTTAGGTCCCTCAGATACGCAGTATTTT
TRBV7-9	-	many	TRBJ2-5	CASSLRQGAGETQYF	TGTGCCAGCAGCTTAAGGCAGGGCGCGGGAGAGACCCAGTACTTC
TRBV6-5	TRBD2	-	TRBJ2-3	CASSGTSGGPKGADTQYF	TGTGCCAGCAGCGGTACTAGCGGGGGGCCAAAAGGAGCAGATACGCAGTATTTT
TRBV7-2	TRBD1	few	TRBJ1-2	CASSSGQGHSNYGYTF	TGTGCCAGCAGCTCCGGACAGGGGCACTCTAACTATGGCTACACCTTC
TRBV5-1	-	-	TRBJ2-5	CASSLDPAEYQETQYF	TGCGCCAGCAGCTTGGATCCAGCGGAGTACCAAGAGACCCAGTACTTC
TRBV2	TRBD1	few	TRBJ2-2	CASSRQGRTGELFF	TGTGCCAGCAGCCGACAGGGAAGGACCGGGGAGCTGTTTTTT
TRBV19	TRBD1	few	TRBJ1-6	CASSNRGLKYNSPLHF	TGTGCCAGTAGTAACAGGGGGCTGAAATATAATTCACCCCTCCACTTT
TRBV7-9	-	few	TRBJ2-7	CASSLGQASYEQYF	TGTGCCAGCAGCTTAGGGCAGGCATCCTACGAGCAGTACTTC
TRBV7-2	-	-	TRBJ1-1	CASSLGLGLSREAFF	TGTGCCAGCAGCTTAGGGCTAGGGCTAAGCAGAGAAGCTTTCTTT
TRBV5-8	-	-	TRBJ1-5	CASSFVQGGFGNQPQHF	TGTGCCAGCAGCTTTGTCCAGGGAGGTTTCGGCAATCAGCCCCAGCATTTT